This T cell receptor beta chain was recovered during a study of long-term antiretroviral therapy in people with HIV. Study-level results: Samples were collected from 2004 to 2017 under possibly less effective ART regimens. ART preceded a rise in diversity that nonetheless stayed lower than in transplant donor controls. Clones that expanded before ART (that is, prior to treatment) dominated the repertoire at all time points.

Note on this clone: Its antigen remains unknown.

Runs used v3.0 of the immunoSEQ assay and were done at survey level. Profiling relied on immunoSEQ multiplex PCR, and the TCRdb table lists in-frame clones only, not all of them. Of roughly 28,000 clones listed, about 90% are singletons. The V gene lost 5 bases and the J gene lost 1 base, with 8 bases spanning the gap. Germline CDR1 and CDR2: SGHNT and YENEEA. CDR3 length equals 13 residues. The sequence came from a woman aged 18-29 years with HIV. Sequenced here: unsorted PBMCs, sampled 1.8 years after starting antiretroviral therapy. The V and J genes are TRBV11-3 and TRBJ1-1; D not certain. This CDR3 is CASSATPNTEAFF. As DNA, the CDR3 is TGTGCCAGCAGCGCTACCCCGAACACTGAAGCTTTCTTT.